These 19 T cell receptor beta chains came from one sample sequenced in a study of identical twins' blood T cells. One entry per CDR3 protein, called by TCRdb with MiXCR from the 5' RACE reads. The repertoire holds a few hundred thousand distinct CDR3 sequences, with 25% to 35% as singletons. Specimen: PBMCs. The receptors were sampled from a woman between 18 and 55 years old in good health.

The chain is built from TRBV5-5 and TRBJ2-1, with D maybe TRBD2 (5 bases). This CDR3 has 15 amino acids. In germline, CDR1 is SGHKS, CDR2 YYEKEE (reference sequence). Trimming stripped 0 bases from V and 0 bases from J, with 7 bases between. CDR3 DNA: TGTGCCAGCAGCTTGGGCGAGGGCTCCTACAATGAGCAGTTCTTC. Encoded protein: CASSLGEGSYNEQFF. Full variable domain (rest looked up from reference TRBV5-5 and TRBJ2-1): DAGVTQSPTHLIKTRGQQVTLRCSPISGHKSVSWYQQVLGQGPQFIFQYYEKEERGRGNFPDRFSARQFPNYSSELNVNALLLGDSALYLCASSLGEGSYNEQFFGPGTRLTVL.

This clonotype came up a few times. The DNA for the CDR3 is TGCAGCGTTGAAGGACAGGGTAGCTATGGCTACACCTTC. Its protein product is CSVEGQGSYGYTF. J is TRBJ1-2 and V is TRBV29-1, with 7 bases that match TRBD1. The ends lost 1 base at V and 4 bases at J; junction bases unmatched: 3. Germline CDR1 reads SQVTM; CDR2 reads ANQGSEA. This CDR3 comprises 13 residues.

This clonotype turned up a few times. The chain uses TRBV7-9 and TRBJ2-7, with D perhaps being TRBD1 or TRBD2 (5 bases each). Trimming shortened V by 9 bases and J by 2 bases, and 11 bases separated the two germline ends. Germline V gene sequence: CDR1 SEHNR, CDR2 FQNEAQ (reference sequence). The CDR3 length is 12 residues. The CDR3 DNA follows: TGTGCCAGTCTCGGGACCCCCTACGAGCAGTACTTC. Translating gives CASLGTPYEQYF.

The chain couples TRBV7-9 to TRBJ1-3; D uncertain. This CDR3 contains 12 residues. Trimming cost V 11 bases and J 4 bases, with 12 bases left between them. CDR1 is SEHNR, CDR2 FQNEAQ, per germline (reference sequence). The CDR3 protein is CALLSGGNTIYF. In DNA, the CDR3 is TGTGCCCTGCTATCAGGAGGAAACACCATATATTTT.

This clonotype has a count of ten or more. This chain uses TRBV6-5 with TRBJ2-3; 7 nucleotides align to TRBD2. CDR3 size: 14 residues. Germline trimming cut 7 bases from V and 6 bases from J; bases unmatched to any gene: 10. Germline V CDR1 and CDR2: MNHEY, SVGAGI. This CDR3 is CASNPAGEGDTQYF. CDR3 DNA sequence: TGTGCCAGCAACCCTGCGGGGGAGGGGGATACGCAGTATTTT.

The chain employs TRBV4-3 and TRBJ1-6; the D is unclear. The ends were cut back, 0 bases at V and 11 bases at J, with 20 bases in the middle. Germline V gene data show CDR1 as LGHNA and CDR2 as YSLEER. The CDR3 spans 17 residues. CDR3: CASSQDPLLGLGAPLHF. DNA of the CDR3: TGCGCCAGCAGCCAAGATCCTCTACTGGGTTTGGGCGCACCCCTCCACTTT.

This clonotype was found a few times. The chain links TRBV7-8 to TRBJ1-3; the D is unclear. CDR1 is SGHVS and CDR2 is FQNEAQ in the germline V gene. The CDR3 covers 17 residues. V lost 0 bases and J lost 0, with 12 bases in between. CDR3 DNA sequence: TGTGCCAGCAGCTTAGCGCGGGTGGGGAGCTCTGGAAACACCATATATTTT. Encoded protein: CASSLARVGSSGNTIYF.

This clonotype was observed a few times. This chain uses TRBV18 with TRBJ1-1; the D gene is possibly TRBD1 (6 bases). This CDR3 comprises 15 residues. Trimming shortened V by 2 bases and J by 0 bases, and 10 bases separated the two germline ends. From germline, CDR1 is KGHSH and CDR2 LQKENI. The DNA of the CDR3 is TGTGCCAGCTCACCATCGGGGGGCGTGAACACTGAAGCTTTCTTT. Protein: CASSPSGGVNTEAFF.

This clonotype was seen at least ten times. V is TRBV27 and J is TRBJ1-1; D is unclear. CDR1 is MNHEY, CDR2 SMNVEV, per germline (reference sequence). V lost 4 bases and J lost 7, with 7 bases in between. CDR3 length: 11 amino acids. CDR3 DNA sequence: TGTGCCAGCAGTTCCCAGCGTGAAGCTTTCTTT. It codes for CASSSQREAFF.

The V gene is TRBV5-1, the J gene TRBJ1-1; the D is unclear. Germline CDR1 and CDR2: SGHRS and YFSETQ. The CDR3 totals 13 residues. Trimming shortened V by 4 bases and J by 0 bases, and 7 bases separated the two germline ends. CDR3 coding DNA: TGCGCCAGCAGCGAGGACGTGAACACTGAAGCTTTCTTT. Translated: CASSEDVNTEAFF.

The chain recombines TRBV5-1 with TRBJ1-2; D might be TRBD1 (6 bases). Trimming shortened V by 3 bases and J by 4 bases, and 13 bases separated the two germline ends. Germline V CDR1 and CDR2: SGHRS, YFSETQ. The CDR3 is made up of 14 amino acids. The CDR3 is CASSYARGGYGYTF. In DNA, the CDR3 is TGCGCCAGCAGCTACGCCAGGGGCGGCTATGGCTACACCTTC.

As concerns this clonotype: The germline gene is not matched at one end of the junction; a read error may be the cause. The rearrangement uses TRBV5-1 and TRBJ2-1; 9 positions agree with TRBD2. Per the germline V gene, CDR1 is SGHRS and CDR2 is YFSETQ. There are 16 residues in the CDR3. CDR3 protein: CASSLEPSGDYNEQLF. CDR3 coding DNA: TGCGCCAGCAGCTTGGAGCCTAGCGGGGACTACAATGAGCAGCTCTTC.

The genes are TRBV10-3 and TRBJ2-3; TRBD1 matches at 9 bases. The CDR3 is 15 residues long. The J segment lost 9 bases and the V segment lost 3 bases, leaving 10 bases of the junction unmatched. CDR1 and CDR2 (germline): ENHRY, SYGVKD. The CDR3 nucleotides are TGTGCCATCAGTGAACAGGGGGCGCGGGAAGGAACGCAGTATTTT. As protein: CAISEQGAREGTQYF.

This chain joins TRBV19 and TRBJ1-5, with 9 bases matching TRBD1. Trimming cost V 4 bases and J 2 bases; bases outside gene matches: 3. This CDR3 is 15 amino acids long. From germline, CDR1 is LNHDA and CDR2 SQIVND (reference sequence). This CDR3 reads CASSRDRVGNQPQHF. DNA for the CDR3: TGTGCCAGTAGTAGGGACAGGGTGGGCAATCAGCCCCAGCATTTT.

The chain combines TRBV14 with TRBJ1-1; D is undetermined. CDR3 length: 16 residues. CDR1 is SGHDN, CDR2 FVKESK, per germline. V lost 1 base to trimming and J lost 1 base, with 13 bases between them. Here the CDR3 DNA reads TGTGCCAGCAGCCAAGTTGGTCCGAGCAAGAACACTGAAGCTTTCTTT. Protein product: CASSQVGPSKNTEAFF. Using reference TRBV14 and TRBJ1-1 for the parts outside the CDR3, the full variable domain is EAGVTQFPSHSVIEKGQTVTLRCDPISGHDNLYWYRRVMGKEIKFLLHFVKESKQDESGMPNNRFLAERTGGTYSTLKVQPAELEDSGVYFCASSQVGPSKNTEAFFGQGTRLTVV.

The chain links TRBV2 to TRBJ2-3; D remains unclear. This CDR3 comprises 13 residues. Trimming removed 7 bases at V and 6 bases at J, with 14 bases between. The germline CDR1 and CDR2 sequences are SNHLY and FYNNEI. The CDR3 here is CASTPAPSDTQYF. The CDR3 bases are TGTGCCAGCACCCCGGCCCCTTCCGATACGCAGTATTTT.

The table lists this clonotype with a few counts. One junction end does not reproduce the germline sequence, and a read error may be involved. The chain uses TRBV11-2 and TRBJ1-2; tentatively, D is TRBD1 (6 bases). The germline V gene has CDR1 SGHAT and CDR2 FQNNGV. The CDR3 sequence is 16 residues long. CDR3 in amino acids: CASSLGGLAGDYGYAF. The CDR3 DNA reads TGTGCCAGCAGCTTAGGAGGTTTAGCAGGGGACTATGGCTACGCCTTC.

The chain recombines TRBV12-3 or TRBV12-4 with TRBJ2-6; D remains unclear. V was pared by 7 bases and J by 0 bases, with 7 bases between. This CDR3 is built from 14 residues. The CDR3 DNA is TGTGCCAGCACTCAAAACTCTGGGGCCAACGTCCTGACTTTC. This gives the protein CASTQNSGANVLTF.

This clonotype was counted between two and nine times. The rearrangement uses TRBV7-2 and TRBJ2-2; 12 nucleotides match TRBD1. Germline V gene sequence: CDR1 SGHTA, CDR2 FQGNSA. The CDR3 runs to 16 residues. The ends lost 6 bases at V and 7 bases at J; junction bases unmatched: 9. Here the CDR3 reads CASSNRDRGLHGELFF. For the CDR3, the DNA is TGTGCCAGCAGTAACCGGGACAGGGGGCTTCACGGGGAGCTGTTTTTT.